The 5 T cell receptor beta chains given below trace back to one sample, sequenced in a study of response to subunit inactivated influenza vaccine. TCRdb reprocessed the RT-PCR reads via MiXCR and lists one record per CDR3 protein. The data contain about 540,000 distinct CDR3 sequences, around 15% of them singletons. The sequenced sample was PBMCs from blood, obtained about 11 days after vaccination. Receptors originate from a man aged 45-60 years who received an inactivated influenza vaccine.

The V and J genes are TRBV7-2 and TRBJ2-7; tentatively, D is TRBD1 or TRBD2 (6 bases each). Between the trimmed V and J ends, which lost 4 bases and 2 bases, there was a span of 12 bases. The CDR3 covers 14 residues. CDR1 and CDR2 (germline): SGHTA, FQGNSA. The CDR3 coding sequence is TGTGCCAGCAGCTCCTCACGGGGGCCCTACGAGCAGTACTTC. Its translation: CASSSSRGPYEQYF.

The rearrangement uses TRBV10-3 and TRBJ2-3, with D perhaps TRBD2 (6 bases). The germline V gene encodes CDR1 ENHRY and CDR2 SYGVKD. This CDR3 region has 16 residues. With 9 bases removed from V and 6 bases from J, the gap between germline ends came to 25 bases. The DNA of the CDR3 is TGTGCCATGGCCCTCGGACCTAATCGCGGGGAGGATACGCAGTATTTT. It encodes CAMALGPNRGEDTQYF.

This clonotype turned up a few times. The chain combines TRBV6-6 with TRBJ1-2; D is ambiguous. CDR1 MNHNY and CDR2 SVGAGI come from the germline V gene (reference sequence). V lost 7 bases and J lost 8, with 17 bases in between. CDR3 length: 13 amino acids. The CDR3 sequence is CASTYIKGGGYTF. As DNA, the CDR3 is TGTGCCAGCACCTACATAAAGGGAGGAGGCTACACCTTC.

The table lists this clonotype with a few counts. This rearrangement joins TRBV5-1 to TRBJ2-1; unclear D gene. Germline V gives CDR1 SGHRS, CDR2 YFSETQ. There are 13 residues in the CDR3. V was pared by 0 bases and J by 16 bases, with 17 bases between. CDR3 DNA sequence: TGCGCCAGCAGCTTGGCCCTCGGCGGTGGAATATTCTTC. Its protein product is CASSLALGGGIFF.

J is TRBJ2-3 and V is TRBV28; D may be TRBD2 (7 bases). This CDR3 is built from 15 residues. CDR1 MDHEN and CDR2 SYDVKM come from the germline V gene. The germline V and J ends were trimmed by 8 bases and 0 bases, with 15 bases remaining between them. For the CDR3, the DNA is TGTGCCAGCTGGGGCGGGGGCCGTAGCACAGATACGCAGTATTTT. Translating gives CASWGGGRSTDTQYF.